The 16 T cell receptor beta chains below were found in one sample sequenced in a study of T cell repertoires in cytomegalovirus infection. No cognate antigen is known for these TCRs. MiXCR, applied by TCRdb to the reads, yields one record per CDR3 protein. The table lists around 360,000 distinct CDR3 sequences, about 35% of them singletons. This material consisted of cultured PBMCs, taken from culture after CMV antigen stimulation. The receptors stem from a human donor in good health (CMV status not recorded). Some clones in this sample may be carry-over from other donors' samples.

The chain uses TRBV12-3 or TRBV12-4 and TRBJ2-5; TRBD2 aligns across 7 bases. V gave up 7 bases and J gave up 0 bases; unmatched junction bases: 2. CDR3 length equals 13 residues. This chain's CDR3 is CASTGTNQETQYF. CDR3 nucleotides: TGTGCCAGCACCGGGACTAACCAAGAGACCCAGTACTTC.

The sample holds a few counts of this clonotype. The V and J genes are TRBV12-3 or TRBV12-4 and TRBJ2-1; tentative D call: TRBD1 (5 bases). Trimming took 7 bases from V and 8 from J, leaving 21 bases between them. This CDR3 comprises 15 residues. The CDR3 DNA reads TGTGCCAGCATCTCCCGGATCGGTCAGGGCTATGAGCAGTTCTTC. This translates into CASISRIGQGYEQFF.

This CDR3 reads CSARDPTGAVEQYV. CDR3 in DNA: TGCAGTGCTAGAGATCCGACCGGGGCGGTCGAGCAGTACGTC. This chain connects TRBV20-1 to TRBJ2-7; D possibly uses TRBD1 or TRBD2 (5 bases each). Trimming removed 0 bases from V and 6 bases from J, with 15 bases in between. There are 14 residues in the CDR3. Germline V gene lookup returns CDR1 DFQATT and CDR2 SNEGSKA (reference sequence).

This clonotype was seen repeatedly, ten times or more. The genes are TRBV7-9 and TRBJ2-1, with TRBD2 identical over 13 bases. CDR1 is SEHNR and CDR2 is FQNEAQ in the germline V gene (reference sequence). The trim removed 3 bases at V and 5 bases at J, leaving 1 base unmatched. This CDR3 has 15 amino acids. This CDR3 is CASSLGTSGNNEQFF. The CDR3 DNA reads as TGTGCCAGCAGCTTGGGGACTAGCGGGAACAATGAGCAGTTCTTC.

This CDR3 is CASSSTSQGNYGYTF. The DNA of the CDR3 is TGTGCCAGCAGCTCAACGTCACAGGGGAACTATGGCTACACCTTC. This chain connects TRBV7-9 to TRBJ1-2; 7 nucleotides line up with TRBD1. Germline V gene sequence: CDR1 SEHNR, CDR2 FQNEAQ (reference sequence). Germline trimming cut 4 bases from V and 2 bases from J; bases unmatched to any gene: 7. The CDR3 sequence is 15 residues long.

The chain's CDR3 is CASSLGGLGSRNTQYF. The CDR3 DNA reads TGTGCCAGCAGCTTAGGGGGTCTAGGGAGTAGGAATACGCAGTATTTT. The chain carries TRBV7-2 and TRBJ2-3; possible D gene TRBD2, 5 bases. V gave up 1 base and J gave up 7 bases, with 18 bases separating them. In germline, CDR1 is SGHTA, CDR2 FQGNSA. This CDR3 is built from 16 residues.

The V and J genes are TRBV7-9 and TRBJ2-1; 15 nucleotides match TRBD2. The CDR3 is 13 residues long. CDR1 SEHNR and CDR2 FQNEAQ come from the germline V gene (reference sequence). The ends lost 10 bases at V and 6 bases at J; junction bases unmatched: 1. The CDR3 sequence is CATGLAGGNEQFF. CDR3 sequence (DNA): TGTGCCACGGGACTAGCGGGAGGCAATGAGCAGTTCTTC.

This clonotype was found a few times. The chain employs TRBV12-3 or TRBV12-4 and TRBJ1-1, with TRBD1 matching over 9 bases. This CDR3 contains 14 residues. Germline trimming cut 3 bases from V and 3 bases from J; bases unmatched to any gene: 2. CDR3 coding DNA: TGTGCCAGCAGTTTCCGACAGGGGGACACTGAAGCTTTCTTT. Translating gives CASSFRQGDTEAFF.

This sequence joins TRBV4-1 and TRBJ2-5; D is uncertain. Germline loops: CDR1 MGHRA, CDR2 YSYEKL. V dropped 1 base and J dropped 7 bases, with 10 bases sitting between them. CDR3 length: 13 residues. The CDR3 region is CASSQVGLGTQYF. The CDR3 DNA sequence: TGCGCCAGCAGCCAAGTCGGCTTGGGGACCCAGTACTTC.

This sequence joins TRBV4-3 and TRBJ2-3, with D tentatively TRBD2 (6 bases). The V end was cut by 3 bases, the J end by 4 bases, with 17 bases between. The CDR3 is made up of 16 amino acids. Germline V gene data show CDR1 as LGHNA and CDR2 as YSLEER. CDR3 coding DNA: TGCGCCAGCAGCCAGGACGACTGGCGGAGGGCAGATACGCAGTATTTT. It translates to CASSQDDWRRADTQYF.

The chain combines TRBV6-2 or TRBV6-3 with TRBJ1-1, with D possibly being TRBD1 (5 bases). The CDR3 has 13 residues. Germline loops: CDR1 MNHEY, CDR2 SVGEGT. V lost 8 bases and J 5 bases, leaving 15 bases between the germline ends. The chain's CDR3 is CASSGRGLTEAFF. CDR3 DNA: TGTGCCAGCTCCGGACGGGGGTTAACTGAAGCTTTCTTT.

The V gene is TRBV14, the J gene TRBJ1-1; unclear D gene. Germline-derived CDR1 and CDR2 are SGHDN and FVKESK. CDR3 length: 14 residues. Trimming stripped 1 base from V and 14 bases from J, with 20 bases between. CDR3 coding DNA: TGTGCCAGCAGCCAAGTTACCCTAACAGCGCGGTACTTCTTT. It specifies CASSQVTLTARYFF. The full variable domain, its missing parts supplied by reference TRBV14 and TRBJ1-1, is EAGVTQFPSHSVIEKGQTVTLRCDPISGHDNLYWYRRVMGKEIKFLLHFVKESKQDESGMPNNRFLAERTGGTYSTLKVQPAELEDSGVYFCASSQVTLTARYFFGQGTRLTVV.

V gene TRBV6-4 combines with J gene TRBJ1-2; no firm D call. V lost 5 bases to trimming and J lost 5 bases, with 21 bases between them. The V gene's germline CDR1 is MRHNA and CDR2 SNTAGT. This CDR3 comprises 16 residues. CDR3 loop: CASSTSDGIGLYGYTF. In DNA form, the CDR3 reads TGTGCCAGCAGTACGAGTGACGGGATCGGCCTTTATGGCTACACCTTC.

This clonotype occurred many times. At one of its ends the junction is not consistent with the germline gene, which may arise from a read error. This chain joins TRBV7-7 and TRBJ2-5; no clear D gene. CDR3 length: 14 residues. In germline, CDR1 is SSHAT, CDR2 FNYEAQ (reference sequence). The CDR3 spells CASSPSSSQETQYF. For the CDR3, the DNA is TGTGCTAGCAGTCCTTCCTCCAGCCAAGAGACCCAGTACTTC.

The sample holds a few counts of this clonotype. The chain is built from TRBV4-3 and TRBJ2-1, with D perhaps TRBD2 (6 bases). Trimming removed 3 bases from V and 3 bases from J, with 12 bases in between. The CDR3 runs to 15 residues. Per the germline V gene, CDR1 is LGHNA and CDR2 is YSLEER. The CDR3 region is CASSQQLASYNEQFF. The CDR3 bases are TGCGCCAGCAGCCAGCAGCTAGCGAGCTACAATGAGCAGTTCTTC.

This clonotype was detected a few times. The chain has TRBV4-1 and TRBJ2-2; D gene ambiguous. The CDR3 is made up of 13 amino acids. Germline CDR1 is MGHRA and CDR2 is YSYEKL. Trimming took off 1 base at V and 15 bases at J, with 15 bases between the two ends. Here the CDR3 reads CASSQGGRDLLFF. In nucleotides, the CDR3 is TGCGCCAGCAGCCAAGGAGGAAGAGATTTGTTGTTTTTT.